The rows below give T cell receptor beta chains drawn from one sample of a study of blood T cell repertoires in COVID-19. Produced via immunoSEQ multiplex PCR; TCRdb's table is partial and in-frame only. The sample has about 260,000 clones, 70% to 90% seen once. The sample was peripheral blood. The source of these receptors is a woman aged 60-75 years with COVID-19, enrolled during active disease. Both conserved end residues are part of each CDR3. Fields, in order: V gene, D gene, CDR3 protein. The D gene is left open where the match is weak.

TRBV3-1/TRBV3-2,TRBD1,CASSQALSPGQGNYGYTF
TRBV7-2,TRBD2,CASSLGGLGGNEQFF
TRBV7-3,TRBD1,CASSLYDRGRNSPLHF
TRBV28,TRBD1,CASSVQGSDTQYF
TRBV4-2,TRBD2,CASSHSREGGPKDTQYF
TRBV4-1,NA,CASSQAEKNTEAFF
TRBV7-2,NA,CASSYDRGYEQYF
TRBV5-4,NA,CASSSSGIGEKLFF
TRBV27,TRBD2,CASSPPSGRAHEQYF
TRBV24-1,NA,CATSEERTGGSNQPQHF
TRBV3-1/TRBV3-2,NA,CASSQTGLSTDTQYF
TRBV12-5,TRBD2,CASGRGVNNEQFF
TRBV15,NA,CATSKDRGPYEQYF
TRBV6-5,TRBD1,CASSPGGATGETQYF
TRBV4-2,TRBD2,CASSQGGGSERETQYF
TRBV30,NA,CAWNTVVYNEQFF
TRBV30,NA,CAWSVGLGTEAFF
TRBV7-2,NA,CASSSQFATNEKLFF
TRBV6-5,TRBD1,CASTKTGSYGYTF
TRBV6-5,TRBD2,CASRPSGVDTQYF
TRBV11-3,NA,CASSFDTDTDTQYF
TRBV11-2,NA,CASSSSGVAGNTIYF
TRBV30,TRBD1,CAWSNYGQGDNYGYTF
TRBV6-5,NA,CASSRSGTSYNEQFF
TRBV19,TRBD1,CASSIGGQVGNQPQHF
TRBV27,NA,CASSLSRANYGYTF
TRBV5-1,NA,CASSPRTRTNYGYTF
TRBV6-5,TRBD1,CASSPQGSKAFF
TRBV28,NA,CASSSYPPGGNTIYF
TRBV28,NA,CASSPGRGAQGYGYTF
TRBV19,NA,CASSFAGTITEAFF
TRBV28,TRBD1,CASRSSFIAGTGYGNTIYF
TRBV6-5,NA,CASNREGDIYGYTF
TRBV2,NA,CASSERSGQGFLGYTF
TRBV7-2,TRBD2,CASSSSRAGGPPDTQYF
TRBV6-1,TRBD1,CASSELIGQGLSYYGYTF
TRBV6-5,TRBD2,CASSFGTSGRYEQYF
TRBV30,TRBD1,CAWSGRTGYGYTF
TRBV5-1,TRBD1,CASSLFSGGVNTEAFF
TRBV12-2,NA,CASRLARRGAFF
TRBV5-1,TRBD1,CASSSPGQGARGYTF
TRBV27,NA,CASSLTPRLGSGNTIYF
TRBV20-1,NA,CSPEGTDTQYF
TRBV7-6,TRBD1,CASSMRPNRGSGNTIYF
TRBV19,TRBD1,CASSIGHRQGDNYGYTF
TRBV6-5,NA,CASSYGSGVFYGYTF
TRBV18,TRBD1,CASSSGQREKLFF
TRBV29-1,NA,CSVDPSGSYNEQFF